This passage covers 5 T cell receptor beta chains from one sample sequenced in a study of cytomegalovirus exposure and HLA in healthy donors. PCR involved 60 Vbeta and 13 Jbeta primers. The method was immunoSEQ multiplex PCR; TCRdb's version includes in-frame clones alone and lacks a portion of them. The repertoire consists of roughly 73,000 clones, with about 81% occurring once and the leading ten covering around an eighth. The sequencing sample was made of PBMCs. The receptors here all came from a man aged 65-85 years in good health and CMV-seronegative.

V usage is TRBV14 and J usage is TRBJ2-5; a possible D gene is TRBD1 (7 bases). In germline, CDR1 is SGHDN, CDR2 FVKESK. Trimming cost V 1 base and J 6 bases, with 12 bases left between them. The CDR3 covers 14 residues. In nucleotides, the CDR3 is TGTGCCAGCAGCCAAGCAGGGGGAGGACAGACCCAGTACTTC. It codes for CASSQAGGGQTQYF.

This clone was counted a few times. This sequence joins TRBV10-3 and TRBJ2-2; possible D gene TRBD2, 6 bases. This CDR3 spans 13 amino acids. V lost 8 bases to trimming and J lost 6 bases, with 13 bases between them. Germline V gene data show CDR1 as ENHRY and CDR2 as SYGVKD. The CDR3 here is CAIEPSGAGELFF. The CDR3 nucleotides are TGTGCCATCGAGCCCTCGGGGGCCGGGGAGCTGTTTTTT.

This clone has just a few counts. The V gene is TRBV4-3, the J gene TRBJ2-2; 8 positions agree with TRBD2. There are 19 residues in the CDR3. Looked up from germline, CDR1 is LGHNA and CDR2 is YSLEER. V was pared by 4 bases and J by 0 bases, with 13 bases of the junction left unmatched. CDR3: CASSLQLSGSIANTGELFF. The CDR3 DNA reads TGCGCCAGCAGCCTCCAACTGAGCGGGAGTATCGCGAACACCGGGGAGCTGTTTTTT.

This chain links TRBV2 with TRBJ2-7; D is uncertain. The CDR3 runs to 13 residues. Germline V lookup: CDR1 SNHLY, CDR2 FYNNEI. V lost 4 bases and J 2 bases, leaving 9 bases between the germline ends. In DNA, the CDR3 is TGTGCCAGCAGTGGCCTAGGTACCTACGAGCAGTACTTC. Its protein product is CASSGLGTYEQYF. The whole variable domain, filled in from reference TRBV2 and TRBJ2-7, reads EPEVTQTPSHQVTQMGQEVILRCVPISNHLYFYWYRQILGQKVEFLVSFYNNEISEKSEIFDDQFSVERPDGSNFTLKIRSTKLEDSAMYFCASSGLGTYEQYFGPGTRLTVT.

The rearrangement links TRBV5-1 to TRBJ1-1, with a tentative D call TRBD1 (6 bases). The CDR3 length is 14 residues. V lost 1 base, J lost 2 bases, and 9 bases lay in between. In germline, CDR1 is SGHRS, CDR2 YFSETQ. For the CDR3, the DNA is TGCGCCAGCAGCTTGTCAGGGGATAACACTGAAGCTTTCTTT. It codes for CASSLSGDNTEAFF. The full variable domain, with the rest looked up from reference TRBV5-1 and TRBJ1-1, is KAGVTQTPRYLIKTRGQQVTLSCSPISGHRSVSWYQQTPGQGLQFLFEYFSETQRNKGNFPGRFSGRQFSNSRSEMNVSTLELGDSALYLCASSLSGDNTEAFFGQGTRLTVV.